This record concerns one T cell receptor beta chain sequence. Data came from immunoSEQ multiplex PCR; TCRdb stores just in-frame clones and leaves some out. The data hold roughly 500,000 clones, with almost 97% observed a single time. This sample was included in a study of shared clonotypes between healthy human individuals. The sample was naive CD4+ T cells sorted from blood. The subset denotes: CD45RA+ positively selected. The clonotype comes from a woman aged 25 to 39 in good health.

In DNA form, the CDR3 reads TGTGCCAGCAGCTTGATGGACGGGGCTTACAATCAGCCCCAGCATTTT. Its translation is CASSLMDGAYNQPQHF. This sequence joins TRBV5-8 and TRBJ1-5; TRBD1 might be the D (5 bases). This CDR3 is built from 16 residues. V was cut by 1 base and J by 3 bases, with 14 bases left in between. Germline V gives CDR1 SGHTS, CDR2 YDEGEE.